This T cell receptor (beta chain) is from a study of T cells in Graves' hyperthyroidism and ophthalmopathy. Study conclusions and caveats: For ophthalmopathy, model prediction preceded onset by a median around six months. Most expanded thyroid clonotypes above 0.001 recurred in blood.

The investigators amplified TCR beta CDR3 regions from RNA transcripts. The TCR CDR3 was amplified in a first-round RT-PCR using the HTBI primer set. One entry per CDR3 protein results from TCRdb running MiXCR on the multiplex PCR reads. The sample has roughly 170,000 distinct CDR3 sequences; about 18% are singletons. Over 18 months, lack of ophthalmopathy progression marked Graves' hyperthyroidism as stable. Diagnostic decisions used clinical symptoms, serum thyroxine and TRAb, thyroid ultrasound and orbital computed tomography. Trimming cost V 6 bases and J 2 bases, with 28 bases left between them. Germline-derived CDR1 and CDR2 are SGHAT and FQNNGV. The CDR3 contains 19 residues. This clonotype was counted at least ten times. Antigen unknown.

This chain joins TRBV11-2 and TRBJ1-1; D possibly corresponds to TRBD1 (6 bases). The clonotype was recovered from a woman aged 45-59 years with Graves' hyperthyroidism. Input material: blood. The CDR3 here is CASRPIAGQLLRGNTEAFF. The CDR3 nucleotides are TGTGCCAGCAGACCTATAGCCGGACAGCTACTCCGGGGTAACACTGAAGCTTTCTTT.